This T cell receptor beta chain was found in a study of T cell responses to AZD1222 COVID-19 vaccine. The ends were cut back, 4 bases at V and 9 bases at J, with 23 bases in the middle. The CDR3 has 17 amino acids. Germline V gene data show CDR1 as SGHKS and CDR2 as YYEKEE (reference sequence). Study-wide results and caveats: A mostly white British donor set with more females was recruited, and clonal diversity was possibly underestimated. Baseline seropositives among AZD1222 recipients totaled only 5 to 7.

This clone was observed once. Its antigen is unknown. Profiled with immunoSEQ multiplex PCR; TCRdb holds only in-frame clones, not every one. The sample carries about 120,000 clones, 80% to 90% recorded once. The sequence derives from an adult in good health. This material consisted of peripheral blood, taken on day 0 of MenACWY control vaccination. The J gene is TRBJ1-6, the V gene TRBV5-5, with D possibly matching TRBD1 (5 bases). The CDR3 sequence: CASSPGTTAISGSPLHF. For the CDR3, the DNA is TGTGCCAGCAGCCCCGGGACTACTGCTATAAGCGGTTCACCCCTCCACTTT.